This T cell receptor beta chain was captured in a study of monozygotic twins with inflammatory bowel disease. Whole-study findings and limits: Among patients, repertoires may have gained variability from differing immunosuppressive treatments.

TCRdb reprocessed the 5' RACE reads and stores each CDR3 protein as one record, lacking DNA. The sample data list more than 350,000 distinct CDR3 sequences. For this clonotype: Its antigen remains unknown.

Germline lookup yields CDR1 SNHLY and CDR2 FYNNEI. The CDR3 is 16 amino acids. This sequence originates from a human donor with ulcerative colitis or Crohn's disease, or a healthy co-twin of an affected twin (not recorded which). The gene calls are TRBV2 and TRBJ2-7; TCRdb's D call, TRBD1, is unchecked because there is no DNA. Material for sequencing was blood. The CDR3: CASSVSSGTEAYEQYF.